This T cell receptor beta chain was observed in a study of blood T cell repertoires in COVID-19. V lost 5 bases and J lost 0; bases outside the gene matches: 8. The CDR3 totals 17 residues. Per the germline V gene, CDR1 is MNHNY and CDR2 is SVGAGI (reference sequence). The method was immunoSEQ multiplex PCR; TCRdb's version includes in-frame clones alone and lacks a portion of them. This sample carries about 75,000 clones, roughly 70% of them seen once, and the ten largest clones take 2.5% to 3%. Sequencing was performed on peripheral blood. The sequence was collected from a human donor with acute or convalescent COVID-19. The donor label of this sample is uncertain. The rearrangement uses TRBV6-6 and TRBJ1-3, with 9 bases that match TRBD1. The CDR3 protein is CASSLIQGATSGNTIYF. Here the CDR3 DNA reads TGTGCCAGCAGTCTGATACAGGGGGCTACCTCTGGAAACACCATATATTTT.